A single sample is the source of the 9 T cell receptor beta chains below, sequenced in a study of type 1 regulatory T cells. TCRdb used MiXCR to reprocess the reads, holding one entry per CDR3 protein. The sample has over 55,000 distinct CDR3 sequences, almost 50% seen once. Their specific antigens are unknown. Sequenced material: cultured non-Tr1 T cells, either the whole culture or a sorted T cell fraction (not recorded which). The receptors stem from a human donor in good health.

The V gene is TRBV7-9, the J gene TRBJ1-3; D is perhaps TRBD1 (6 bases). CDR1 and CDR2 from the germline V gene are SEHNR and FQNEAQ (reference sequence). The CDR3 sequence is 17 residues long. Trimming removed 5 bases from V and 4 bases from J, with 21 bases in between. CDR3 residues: CASSPSGRGIGGNTIYF. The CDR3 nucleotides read TGTGCCAGCAGCCCAAGCGGAAGGGGGATAGGGGGAAACACCATATATTTT. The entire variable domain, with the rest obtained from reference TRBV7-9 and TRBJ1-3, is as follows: DTGVSQNPRHKITKRGQNVTFRCDPISEHNRLYWYRQTLGQGPEFLTYFQNEAQLEKSRLLSDRFSAERPKGSFSTLEIQRTEQGDSAMYLCASSPSGRGIGGNTIYFGEGSWLTVV.

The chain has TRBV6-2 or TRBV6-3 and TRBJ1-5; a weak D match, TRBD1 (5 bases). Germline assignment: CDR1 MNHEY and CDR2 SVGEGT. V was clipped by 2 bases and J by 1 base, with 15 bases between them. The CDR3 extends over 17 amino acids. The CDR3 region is CASSYGSRVGSNQPQHF. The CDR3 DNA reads TGTGCCAGCAGTTACGGATCCAGGGTAGGGAGCAATCAGCCCCAGCATTTT.

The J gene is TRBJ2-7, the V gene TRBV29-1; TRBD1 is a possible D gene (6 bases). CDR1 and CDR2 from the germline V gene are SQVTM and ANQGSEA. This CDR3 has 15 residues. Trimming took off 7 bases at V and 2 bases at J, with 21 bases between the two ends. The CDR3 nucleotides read TGCAGCGCCGCAGGGGCCCCACAACAAACCTACGAGCAGTACTTC. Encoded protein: CSAAGAPQQTYEQYF.

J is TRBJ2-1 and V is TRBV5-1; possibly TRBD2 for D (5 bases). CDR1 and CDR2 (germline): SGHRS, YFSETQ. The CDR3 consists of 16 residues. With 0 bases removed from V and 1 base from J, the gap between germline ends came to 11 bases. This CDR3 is CASSLVGVKSYNEQFF. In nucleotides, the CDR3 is TGCGCCAGCAGCTTGGTCGGGGTCAAGTCCTACAATGAGCAGTTCTTC.

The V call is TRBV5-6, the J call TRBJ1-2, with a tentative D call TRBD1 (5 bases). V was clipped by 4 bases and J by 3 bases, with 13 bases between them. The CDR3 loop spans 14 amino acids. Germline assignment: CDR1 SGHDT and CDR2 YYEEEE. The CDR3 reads CASSRGTRDYGYTF. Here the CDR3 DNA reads TGTGCCAGCAGCAGGGGCACCCGGGACTATGGCTACACCTTC.

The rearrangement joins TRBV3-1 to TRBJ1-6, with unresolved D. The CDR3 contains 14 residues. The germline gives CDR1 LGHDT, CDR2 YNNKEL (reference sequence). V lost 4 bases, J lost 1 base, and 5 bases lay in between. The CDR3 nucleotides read TGTGCCAGCAGCCGGAGGTCCTATAATTCACCCCTCCACTTT. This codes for CASSRRSYNSPLHF.

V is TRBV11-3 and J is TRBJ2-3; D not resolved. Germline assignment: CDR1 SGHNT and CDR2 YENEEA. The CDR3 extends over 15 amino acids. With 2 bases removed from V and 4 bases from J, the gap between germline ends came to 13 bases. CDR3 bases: TGTGCCAGCAGCTTAACGGCCGTGCTTGCAGATACGCAGTATTTT. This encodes CASSLTAVLADTQYF.

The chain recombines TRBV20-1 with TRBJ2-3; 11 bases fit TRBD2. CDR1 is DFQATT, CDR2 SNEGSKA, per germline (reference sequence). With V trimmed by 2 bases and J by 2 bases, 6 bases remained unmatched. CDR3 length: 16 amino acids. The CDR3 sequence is CSARSLAGGNTDTQYF. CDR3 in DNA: TGCAGTGCTAGAAGTCTAGCGGGGGGCAACACAGATACGCAGTATTTT.

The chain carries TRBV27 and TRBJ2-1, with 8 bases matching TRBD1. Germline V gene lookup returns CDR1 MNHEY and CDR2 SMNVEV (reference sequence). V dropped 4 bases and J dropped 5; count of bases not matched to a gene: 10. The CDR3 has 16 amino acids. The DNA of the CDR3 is TGTGCCAGCAGTTCCCCCCGCAGGGGGCCGAACAATGAGCAGTTCTTC. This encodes CASSSPRRGPNNEQFF.